This T cell receptor (beta chain) is drawn from a study of radiotherapy plus CTLA-4 blockade in lung cancer. Study-wide background: Objective response rate was about 18%; disease control rate, approximately 30%.

With respect to this clone: Its specificity is unknown.

CDR3 length: 15 amino acids. The germline CDR1 and CDR2 sequences are SGHRS and YFSETQ. Assay: immunoSEQ multiplex PCR; the TCRdb copy retains only in-frame clones and omits some. The data contain 75,000 to 100,000 clones, around 90% of them singletons. The study's findings and limits: Expansion of tumor-derived TCR clones was observed in blood after radiotherapy plus ipilimumab.

The sequence derives from a human donor with non-small cell lung cancer that progressed on radiotherapy plus ipilimumab. The source material was peripheral blood, sampled from a patient treated with radiotherapy plus ipilimumab. This sequence joins TRBV5-1 and TRBJ1-6, with TRBD1 matching 11 bases. DNA of the CDR3: TGCGCTTCACGTAAGGGGACAGGGGGGGGTTCACCCCTCCACTTT. Residues: CASRKGTGGGSPLHF. The full variable domain, its missing parts supplied by reference TRBV5-1 and TRBJ1-6, is KAGVTQTPRYLIKTRGQQVTLSCSPISGHRSVSWYQQTPGQGLQFLFEYFSETQRNKGNFPGRFSGRQFSNSRSEMNVSTLELGDSALYLCASRKGTGGGSPLHFGNGTRLTVT.